These 25 T cell receptor beta chains originate from one sample sequenced in a study of CD8 T cells in ankylosing spondylitis. Study-wide findings and caveats: Among TCR beta sequences, a motif of about 8 highly homologous variants appeared characteristic of ankylosing spondylitis blood.

These receptors' antigens are unknown. TCRdb passed the 5' RACE reads through MiXCR, listing each CDR3 protein once. The table includes about 390,000 distinct CDR3 sequences, around 20% detected once. The sequenced sample was blood, either unsorted or a sorted T cell fraction (not recorded which). These TCRs come from a male donor with ankylosing spondylitis.

V usage is TRBV28 and J usage is TRBJ2-7; no definite D call. Trimming removed 3 bases at V and 2 bases at J, with 14 bases between. Germline V gives CDR1 MDHEN, CDR2 SYDVKM. The CDR3 covers 15 residues. CDR3 region: CASSFSLSSTYEQYF. The CDR3 DNA follows: TGTGCCAGCAGTTTCAGTCTTTCCTCGACCTACGAGCAGTACTTC.

This chain uses TRBV7-2 with TRBJ2-7; D assignment may be TRBD1 or TRBD2 (5 bases each). CDR1 is SGHTA, CDR2 FQGNSA, per germline. The CDR3 is made up of 17 amino acids. V was clipped by 4 bases and J by 1 base, with 20 bases between them. CDR3 in DNA: TGTGCCAGCAGCTGGACCATGACGGGGCGAATTTCCTACGAGCAGTACTTC. Translated, it gives CASSWTMTGRISYEQYF.

The chain links TRBV29-1 to TRBJ1-4, with TRBD1 matching over 11 bases. From germline, CDR1 is SQVTM and CDR2 ANQGSEA. The CDR3 totals 13 residues. The junction had 3 bases not matched to a gene; V was cut back by 6 bases and J by 6 bases. The CDR3 is CSVRTGGDEKLFF. Here the CDR3 DNA reads TGCAGCGTACGGACAGGGGGCGATGAAAAACTGTTTTTT.

This clonotype has a handful of counts. The J gene is TRBJ2-3, the V gene TRBV7-2, with a possible D match to TRBD1 (7 bases). Germline V gene data show CDR1 as SGHTA and CDR2 as FQGNSA. Trimming stripped 10 bases from V and 4 bases from J, with 18 bases between. The CDR3 consists of 14 residues. CDR3 nucleotides: TGTGCCACCGCGGGACAGAGGCCCCCAGATACGCAGTATTTT. This encodes CATAGQRPPDTQYF.

This clonotype was recorded at least ten times. The genes are TRBV27 and TRBJ2-7; no reliable D call. The CDR3 is 14 amino acids. Germline values: CDR1 MNHEY, CDR2 SMNVEV (reference sequence). Trimming took off 5 bases at V and 2 bases at J, with 13 bases between the two ends. CDR3 residues: CASSGTGLAYEQYF. The DNA of the CDR3 is TGTGCCAGCAGTGGAACCGGGTTAGCCTACGAGCAGTACTTC.

This clonotype was seen a few times. V and J are TRBV3-1 and TRBJ1-2; no clear D. V was pared by 1 base and J by 3 bases, with 3 bases between. CDR3 length: 12 amino acids. CDR1 and CDR2 from the germline V gene are LGHDT and YNNKEL (reference sequence). Here the CDR3 reads CASSQGDYGYTF. DNA for the CDR3: TGTGCCAGCAGCCAAGGAGACTATGGCTACACCTTC.

This clonotype appeared a few times. This sequence joins TRBV6-2 or TRBV6-3 and TRBJ2-3; TRBD2 agrees at 9 bases. Per the germline V gene, CDR1 is MNHEY and CDR2 is SVGEGT. V gave up 7 bases and J gave up 3 bases; unmatched junction bases: 5. There are 14 residues in the CDR3. The CDR3 bases are TGTGCCAGCAAACCGGGACTAGCTACAGATACGCAGTATTTT. It encodes CASKPGLATDTQYF.

CDR3 residues: CSARDLGYGTDTQYF. The DNA for the CDR3 is TGCAGTGCTAGAGATCTGGGTTACGGCACAGATACGCAGTATTTT. This rearrangement joins TRBV20-1 to TRBJ2-3; D is ambiguous. V lost 0 bases and J 1 base, leaving 11 bases between the germline ends. Germline V gene data show CDR1 as DFQATT and CDR2 as SNEGSKA (reference sequence). The CDR3 is 15 amino acids.

This clonotype was counted a few times. The rearrangement links TRBV5-1 to TRBJ2-3, with D maybe TRBD2 (6 bases). The germline CDR1 and CDR2 sequences are SGHRS and YFSETQ. The CDR3 runs 16 residues. Trimming removed 0 bases at V and 0 bases at J, with 11 bases between. The CDR3 reads CASSLAAGRSTDTQYF. CDR3 bases: TGCGCCAGCAGCTTGGCTGCGGGACGGAGCACAGATACGCAGTATTTT.

The chain recombines TRBV6-2 or TRBV6-3 with TRBJ2-1, with D possibly TRBD1 on 6 matching bases. Per germline, CDR1 MNHEY and CDR2 SVGEGT. Trimming removed 5 bases from V and 0 bases from J, with 29 bases in between. There are 21 residues in the CDR3. CDR3 sequence reads: CASSPYVYRPYVDSSYNEQFF. CDR3 sequence (DNA): TGTGCCAGCAGTCCATACGTCTACCGGCCCTATGTGGACAGCTCCTACAATGAGCAGTTCTTC.

The genes are TRBV12-3 or TRBV12-4 and TRBJ2-2, with D uncertain. This CDR3 is built from 14 residues. Trimming took off 5 bases at V and 4 bases at J, with 11 bases between the two ends. CDR3 loop: CASSHDTRTGELFF. The CDR3 bases are TGTGCCAGCAGTCATGACACTCGCACCGGGGAGCTGTTTTTT.

The chain carries TRBV12-3 or TRBV12-4 and TRBJ2-5, with 7 bases aligning to TRBD1. The CDR3 consists of 14 residues. V dropped 4 bases and J dropped 5; count of bases not matched to a gene: 7. CDR3 sequence: CASSSPTGTETQYF. The CDR3 nucleotides are TGTGCCAGCAGTTCCCCGACAGGGACGGAGACCCAGTACTTC.

V gene TRBV29-1 combines with J gene TRBJ2-3; a weak D match, TRBD1 (5 bases). Trimming took 6 bases from V and 4 from J, leaving 14 bases between them. Germline V gene data show CDR1 as SQVTM and CDR2 as ANQGSEA. The CDR3 has 13 amino acids. The CDR3 nucleotides read TGCAGCGTCGCAAGGCAGGGCGCAGATACGCAGTATTTT. It yields the protein CSVARQGADTQYF.

The chain carries TRBV30 and TRBJ2-3; tentatively, D is TRBD2 (6 bases). This CDR3 spans 15 amino acids. V gave up 0 bases and J gave up 0 bases, with 10 bases separating them. Germline-derived CDR1 and CDR2 are GTSNPN and SVGIG (reference sequence). CDR3 sequence reads: CAWSVLSGSTDTQYF. The CDR3 DNA reads TGTGCCTGGAGTGTACTTAGCGGAAGCACAGATACGCAGTATTTT.

The chain is built from TRBV11-1 and TRBJ1-2; D is unclear. V was shortened by 5 bases and J by 7 bases, with 20 bases between the two germline ends. The CDR3 extends over 15 amino acids. Germline V CDR1 and CDR2: SGHAT, FQDESV (reference sequence). CDR3 nucleotide sequence: TGTGCCAGCAGCGACCGTGGTCAGATTGGACCTGGCTACACCTTC. Protein sequence: CASSDRGQIGPGYTF. Looking up the rest from reference TRBV11-1 and TRBJ1-2 gives the full variable domain: EAEVAQSPRYKITEKSQAVAFWCDPISGHATLYWYRQILGQGPELLVQFQDESVVDDSQLPKDRFSAERLKGVDSTLKIQPAELGDSAMYLCASSDRGQIGPGYTFGSGTRLTVV.

The table lists this clonotype with a few counts. V is TRBV5-1 and J is TRBJ2-3, with 8 bases lining up with TRBD2. J was trimmed by 3 bases and V by 1 base; bases with no gene match: 13. This CDR3 is built from 18 residues. Germline-derived CDR1 and CDR2 are SGHRS and YFSETQ. The DNA for the CDR3 is TGCGCCAGCAGCTTGCGAGACACCGGGACTAGGATAACAGATACGCAGTATTTT. It specifies CASSLRDTGTRITDTQYF.

In its sample, this clonotype was seen a few times. The chain carries TRBV28 and TRBJ1-5; 7 bases line up with TRBD1. Germline CDR1 reads MDHEN; CDR2 reads SYDVKM. The CDR3 length is 16 residues. Trimming at V came to 7 bases and at J to 1 base, leaving 10 bases not matched to a gene. CDR3 protein: CASTDRARGSNQPQHF. DNA of the CDR3: TGTGCCAGCACAGACAGGGCCCGGGGCAGCAATCAGCCCCAGCATTTT. Drawing the rest from reference TRBV28 and TRBJ1-5, the complete variable domain is DVKVTQSSRYLVKRTGEKVFLECVQDMDHENMFWYRQDPGLGLRLIYFSYDVKMKEKGDIPEGYSVSREKKERFSLILESASTNQTSMYLCASTDRARGSNQPQHFGDGTRLSIL.

This clonotype was observed a few times. One end of the junction varies from germline; a read error may be responsible. The chain recombines TRBV7-9 with TRBJ2-7; 12 positions agree with TRBD2. The CDR3 runs 14 residues. Germline V gives CDR1 SEHNR, CDR2 FQNEAQ (reference sequence). In DNA, the CDR3 is TGTGCCAGCAGCCTAGCGGGAGGGGATTACGAGCAGTACTTC. Its protein is CASSLAGGDYEQYF.

The table lists this clonotype with a few counts. J is TRBJ2-1 and V is TRBV14, with D unclear. CDR1 and CDR2 from the germline V gene are SGHDN and FVKESK. CDR3 length: 13 amino acids. The germline V and J ends were trimmed by 0 bases and 9 bases, with 9 bases remaining between them. CDR3 sequence reads: CASSQDLGAEQFF. CDR3 nucleotides: TGTGCCAGCAGCCAAGATCTGGGCGCTGAGCAGTTCTTC.

This clonotype was picked up a small number of times. This rearrangement joins TRBV12-3 or TRBV12-4 to TRBJ2-1; the D gene is possibly TRBD2 (5 bases). This CDR3 is 15 amino acids long. The V end lost 3 bases, the J end lost 2 bases, and 11 bases lay between the germline ends. This CDR3 is CASSFWERTYNEQFF. As DNA, the CDR3 is TGTGCCAGCAGTTTCTGGGAGCGCACCTACAATGAGCAGTTCTTC.

This clonotype appeared a few times. The chain couples TRBV4-1 to TRBJ2-5; D may match TRBD1 or TRBD2 (5 bases each). Deletions cut 2 bases from V and 3 bases from J, with 16 bases between. Per germline, CDR1 MGHRA and CDR2 YSYEKL. The CDR3 runs 16 residues. DNA of the CDR3: TGCGCCAGCAGCCAACGGGGCATCGCGGGTAAAGAGACCCAGTACTTC. This codes for CASSQRGIAGKETQYF.

The chain combines TRBV19 with TRBJ1-1; D gene uncertain. Trimming removed 7 bases at V and 0 bases at J, with 9 bases between. The CDR3 is 13 residues long. CDR1 is LNHDA, CDR2 SQIVND, per germline (reference sequence). The CDR3 nucleotides read TGTGCCAGTACTGACGGGATGAACACTGAAGCTTTCTTT. This translates into CASTDGMNTEAFF.

This sequence joins TRBV11-2 and TRBJ1-1; D gene ambiguous. Trimming took 0 bases from V and 7 from J, leaving 12 bases between them. The CDR3 covers 14 residues. CDR1 is SGHAT, CDR2 FQNNGV, per germline. This chain's CDR3 is CASSLDWLGNEAFF. The CDR3, as DNA: TGTGCCAGCAGCTTAGATTGGCTTGGGAATGAAGCTTTCTTT.

This clonotype has more than one count but fewer than ten. This sequence joins TRBV20-1 and TRBJ1-1, with 7 nucleotides matching TRBD1. The CDR3 length is 13 residues. J was trimmed by 3 bases and V by 6 bases; bases with no gene match: 7. The germline CDR1 and CDR2 sequences are DFQATT and SNEGSKA (reference sequence). The CDR3 reads CSATTGWDTEAFF. For the CDR3, the DNA is TGCAGTGCGACGACAGGGTGGGACACTGAAGCTTTCTTT.

The chain employs TRBV12-3 or TRBV12-4 and TRBJ1-1, with D unresolved. Trimming took 0 bases from V and 7 from J, leaving 9 bases between them. The CDR3 totals 13 residues. CDR3 nucleotides: TGTGCCAGCAGTTTAGCCCTTCTAAGTGAAGCTTTCTTT. Amino acid sequence: CASSLALLSEAFF.